Below, 31 T cell receptor beta chains from the same sample are listed, as sequenced in a study of neurological immune-mediated disorders. TCRdb analysed the 5' RACE reads with MiXCR anew, one entry per CDR3 protein. This sample has around 70,000 distinct CDR3 sequences, with roughly 3% found just once. Material for sequencing was PBMCs. The receptors derive from a woman between 50 and 59 years old with multiple sclerosis.

This clonotype was observed many times. The V and J genes are TRBV5-1 and TRBJ2-1, with 9 bases aligning to TRBD1. The CDR3 contains 13 residues. Germline lookup yields CDR1 SGHRS and CDR2 YFSETQ. V shed 6 bases and J 6 bases; nucleotides not matched to a gene: 4. The CDR3 is CASNIQGANEQFF. The CDR3 coding sequence is TGCGCCAGCAATATACAGGGGGCCAATGAGCAGTTCTTC.

This clonotype was counted ten times or more. The rearrangement joins TRBV20-1 to TRBJ2-3, with D tentatively TRBD2 (6 bases). V shed 5 bases and J shed 2 bases, with 14 bases lying between them. In germline, CDR1 is DFQATT, CDR2 SNEGSKA (reference sequence). This CDR3 has 14 amino acids. The CDR3: CSAPLWGDTDTQYF. The CDR3 DNA sequence: TGCAGTGCTCCGCTGTGGGGGGACACAGATACGCAGTATTTT.

This clonotype was seen ten or more times. This chain uses TRBV5-6 with TRBJ1-3; no clear D. The CDR3 totals 13 residues. Trimming removed 4 bases from V and 4 bases from J, with 9 bases in between. Germline assignment: CDR1 SGHDT and CDR2 YYEEEE. The CDR3 sequence is CASSATLGNTIYF. The CDR3 DNA is TGTGCCAGCAGCGCCACTCTGGGAAACACCATATATTTT.

This clonotype was recorded at least ten times. The chain combines TRBV4-1 with TRBJ2-5; TRBD2 agrees at 12 bases. Losses at the gene ends were 5 bases for V and 2 bases for J; bases not matched to a gene: 6. The CDR3 has 16 amino acids. Germline CDR1 reads MGHRA; CDR2 reads YSYEKL. The CDR3 region has the DNA TGCGCCAGCAGCGCACCTAGCGGGGGGGCGCAAGAGACCCAGTACTTC. Protein sequence: CASSAPSGGAQETQYF.

This clonotype was counted many times. The rearrangement joins TRBV19 to TRBJ1-5, with a possible D match to TRBD1 (6 bases). CDR1 is LNHDA and CDR2 is SQIVND in the germline V gene (reference sequence). Trimming removed 8 bases at V and 3 bases at J, with 11 bases between. The CDR3 loop spans 13 amino acids. The CDR3 coding sequence is TGTGCCAGTTCTGGACAGATCAATCAGCCCCAGCATTTT. It is translated as CASSGQINQPQHF.

This clonotype was recorded at least ten times. The CDR3 loop reads CASSQDRVNTGELFF. The CDR3 DNA is TGTGCCAGCAGTCAAGACAGGGTGAACACCGGGGAGCTGTTTTTT. V is TRBV7-8 and J is TRBJ2-2; TRBD1 matches 7 bases. The CDR3 is 15 residues long. Germline trimming cut 6 bases from V and 1 base from J; bases unmatched to any gene: 5. Germline CDR1 reads SGHVS; CDR2 reads FQNEAQ.

This clonotype occurred many times. The V call is TRBV25-1, the J call TRBJ1-2; D not resolved. V was shortened by 4 bases and J by 5 bases, with 11 bases between the two germline ends. This CDR3 is built from 13 residues. Germline-derived CDR1 and CDR2 are MGHDK and SYGVNS. The CDR3 loop is CASSVGTRYGYTF. Written as DNA, the CDR3 is TGTGCCAGCAGTGTGGGTACCCGTTATGGCTACACCTTC.

This clonotype has at least ten counts. The chain has TRBV4-3 and TRBJ2-2; D uncertain. Trimming took 0 bases from V and 5 from J, leaving 16 bases between them. The CDR3 extends over 17 amino acids. Germline V gene lookup returns CDR1 LGHNA and CDR2 YSLEER. CDR3 sequence reads: CASSQDSGYGSTGELFF. Here the CDR3 DNA reads TGCGCCAGCAGCCAAGATTCGGGCTATGGATCAACCGGGGAGCTGTTTTTT.

Comments on this clonotype: The CDR3 carries no conserved terminal phenylalanine or tryptophan, so it likely arises from a read error. This CDR3 is CASSLGQGWLAGDVEQFN. The CDR3 DNA reads as TGTGCCAGCAGCTTGGGCCAGGGGTGGCTAGCGGGCGATGTTGAGCAGTTCAAC. J is TRBJ2-1 and V is TRBV5-5; 8 bases are a match to TRBD2. The CDR3 is 18 amino acids. Trimming removed 0 bases from V and 9 bases from J; junction bases left unmatched: 17. Germline V gene sequence: CDR1 SGHKS, CDR2 YYEKEE (reference sequence).

At least ten counts were recorded for this clonotype. The CDR3 spells CASSQRGFRNTIYF. The CDR3 DNA follows: TGTGCCAGCAGCCAAAGGGGATTTCGAAACACCATATATTTT. The rearrangement joins TRBV4-2 to TRBJ1-3; tentative D call: TRBD1 (5 bases). CDR1 LGHNA and CDR2 YNFKEQ come from the germline V gene. V lost 2 bases, J lost 5 bases, and 10 bases lay in between. This CDR3 contains 14 residues.

This clonotype was seen repeatedly, ten times or more. The chain is built from TRBV5-1 and TRBJ2-3; 9 bases are shared with TRBD2. Germline-derived CDR1 and CDR2 are SGHRS and YFSETQ. CDR3 length: 16 amino acids. After removal of 2 bases from V and 2 bases from J, the junction contained 6 bases not matched to a gene. The CDR3 protein is CASSFGTSRYTDTQYF. The CDR3 nucleotides are TGCGCCAGCAGCTTCGGGACTAGCAGATACACAGATACGCAGTATTTT.

This clonotype has ten or more counts. V gene TRBV20-1 combines with J gene TRBJ2-4; 10 positions agree with TRBD2. The CDR3 spans 12 residues. Germline V lookup: CDR1 DFQATT, CDR2 SNEGSKA (reference sequence). The V gene end was trimmed by 6 bases and the J gene end by 9 bases; junction bases not matched to a gene: 5. CDR3 region: CSARAGGGIQYF. The CDR3, as DNA: TGCAGTGCCCGAGCGGGAGGGGGCATTCAGTACTTC.

The table lists this clonotype with many counts. The chain combines TRBV12-3 or TRBV12-4 with TRBJ1-1, with D unclear. Trimming removed 6 bases from V and 1 base from J, with 9 bases in between. The CDR3 sequence is 13 residues long. The CDR3 spells CASSVRRNTEAFF. CDR3 sequence (DNA): TGTGCCAGCAGCGTCAGGAGGAACACTGAAGCTTTCTTT.

This clonotype was recorded at least ten times. The chain links TRBV12-3 or TRBV12-4 to TRBJ1-2; weak D call: TRBD1 (6 bases). Trimming removed 4 bases from V and 4 bases from J, with 10 bases in between. The CDR3 consists of 13 residues. CDR3 DNA: TGTGCCAGCAGTTACCAGGGGATCTATGGCTACACCTTC. Translating gives CASSYQGIYGYTF.

This clonotype was seen repeatedly, ten times or more. The chain carries TRBV12-3 or TRBV12-4 and TRBJ2-6; tentative D call: TRBD1 (6 bases). The CDR3 is made up of 18 amino acids. Deletions cut 3 bases from V and 6 bases from J, with 21 bases between. The CDR3 DNA sequence: TGTGCCAGCAGTTTCACCGGGACACTATTCGGCGAGGCCAACGTCCTGACTTTC. This translates into CASSFTGTLFGEANVLTF.

This clonotype was recorded many times. The rearrangement uses TRBV4-2 and TRBJ1-3; 7 nucleotides line up with TRBD1. The J segment lost 2 bases and the V segment lost 4 bases, leaving 8 bases of the junction unmatched. CDR1 and CDR2 (germline): LGHNA, YNFKEQ. This CDR3 is 16 amino acids long. The CDR3 protein is CASSLHSTGTGNTIYF. The CDR3 coding sequence is TGTGCCAGCAGCCTCCACTCGACAGGGACTGGAAACACCATATATTTT.

This clonotype has ten or more counts. CDR3 loop: CASKGANNSPLHF. The CDR3 nucleotides read TGCGCCAGCAAAGGGGCCAATAATTCACCCCTCCACTTT. J is TRBJ1-6 and V is TRBV5-1; weak D call: TRBD1 (5 bases). CDR1 and CDR2 (germline): SGHRS, YFSETQ. V was shortened by 6 bases and J by 5 bases, with 9 bases between the two germline ends. This CDR3 spans 13 amino acids.

This clonotype was observed at least ten times. The chain links TRBV20-1 to TRBJ1-6, with TRBD1 as a possible D gene (6 bases). With 3 bases removed from V and 1 base from J, the gap between germline ends came to 10 bases. The CDR3 length is 15 residues. The germline V gene has CDR1 DFQATT and CDR2 SNEGSKA (reference sequence). The DNA for the CDR3 is TGCAGTGCTAGGGACAGCAGATCCTATAATTCACCCCTCCACTTT. Its protein is CSARDSRSYNSPLHF.

This clonotype was seen at least ten times. This chain joins TRBV7-2 and TRBJ2-3, with D perhaps assigned TRBD1 or TRBD2 (5 bases each). V was cut by 3 bases and J by 6 bases, with 16 bases left in between. This CDR3 has 15 residues. Germline CDR1 is SGHTA and CDR2 is FQGNSA. The CDR3 nucleotides are TGTGCCAGCAGCTTCCGTCGGGGAGCAGGGGATACGCAGTATTTT. Encoded protein: CASSFRRGAGDTQYF.

The table lists this clonotype with many counts. The rearrangement uses TRBV20-1 and TRBJ2-3, with 7 positions matching TRBD1. In germline, CDR1 is DFQATT, CDR2 SNEGSKA (reference sequence). The CDR3 loop spans 16 amino acids. After removal of 3 bases from V and 1 base from J, the junction contained 10 bases not matched to a gene. CDR3 residues: CSARGQLRTGTDTQYF. CDR3 bases: TGCAGTGCTAGGGGACAGCTAAGGACCGGCACAGATACGCAGTATTTT.

There are many counts of this clonotype. The V gene is TRBV5-1, the J gene TRBJ2-3; 11 bases are a match to TRBD1. The CDR3 is 15 residues long. Germline trimming cut 4 bases from V and 1 base from J; bases unmatched to any gene: 2. Germline assignment: CDR1 SGHRS and CDR2 YFSETQ. CDR3 amino acids: CASSQGQGGTDTQYF. The CDR3 bases are TGCGCCAGCAGCCAGGGACAGGGGGGCACAGATACGCAGTATTTT.

This clonotype was seen many times. The chain combines TRBV24-1 with TRBJ1-5; D gene uncertain. The ends were cut back, 4 bases at V and 9 bases at J, with 9 bases in the middle. Germline CDR1 KGHDR, CDR2 SFDVKD. The CDR3 runs 12 residues. For the CDR3, the DNA is TGTGCCACCAGTGACGAGGGTGGGCCCCAGCATTTT. It codes for CATSDEGGPQHF.

This clonotype appeared many times. The chain has TRBV5-1 and TRBJ2-1; D not certain. This CDR3 has 14 amino acids. Looked up from germline, CDR1 is SGHRS and CDR2 is YFSETQ. Trimming took 2 bases from V and 10 from J, leaving 16 bases between them. Written as DNA, the CDR3 is TGCGCCAGCAGCTTTAACACTGGCCCCCAGGAGCAGTTCTTC. Translation gives CASSFNTGPQEQFF. Based on the CDR3 plus reference TRBV5-1 and TRBJ2-1, the full variable domain is KAGVTQTPRYLIKTRGQQVTLSCSPISGHRSVSWYQQTPGQGLQFLFEYFSETQRNKGNFPGRFSGRQFSNSRSEMNVSTLELGDSALYLCASSFNTGPQEQFFGPGTRLTVL.

At least ten counts were recorded for this clonotype. The chain has TRBV2 and TRBJ1-1, with D possibly matching TRBD1 (6 bases). The CDR3 totals 14 residues. Germline-derived CDR1 and CDR2 are SNHLY and FYNNEI. The ends were cut back, 6 bases at V and 0 bases at J, with 11 bases in the middle. This CDR3 is CASRADRLNTEAFF. The CDR3, as DNA: TGTGCCAGCAGGGCGGACAGATTGAACACTGAAGCTTTCTTT.

This clonotype came up many times. This rearrangement joins TRBV25-1 to TRBJ2-7, with 8 nucleotides matching TRBD2. J lost 1 base, V lost 8 bases, and 4 bases had no gene match. This CDR3 has 13 amino acids. Germline V gives CDR1 MGHDK, CDR2 SYGVNS. The CDR3 loop is CASPLAESYEQYF. In nucleotides, the CDR3 is TGTGCCAGCCCACTAGCGGAGTCCTACGAGCAGTACTTC.

The table lists this clonotype with many counts. V and J are TRBV7-9 and TRBJ2-1; the D is unclear. There are 11 residues in the CDR3. V lost 6 bases and J 8 bases, leaving 8 bases between the germline ends. CDR1 SEHNR and CDR2 FQNEAQ come from the germline V gene (reference sequence). The CDR3 nucleotides read TGTGCCAGCAGGGTGGGGTATGAGCAGTTCTTC. Translated, it gives CASRVGYEQFF.

This clonotype showed up many times. The chain employs TRBV5-1 and TRBJ2-1; D remains unclear. Trimming shortened V by 3 bases and J by 6 bases, and 13 bases separated the two germline ends. CDR3 length: 14 amino acids. Germline assignment: CDR1 SGHRS and CDR2 YFSETQ. The CDR3 is CASSSQSFSNEQFF. DNA for the CDR3: TGCGCCAGCAGCTCCCAGTCCTTTTCCAATGAGCAGTTCTTC.

This clonotype was detected many times. The rearrangement links TRBV12-3 or TRBV12-4 to TRBJ1-1; D is possibly TRBD1 (6 bases). CDR3 length: 14 amino acids. Trimming removed 6 bases at V and 6 bases at J, with 17 bases between. CDR3 residues: CASRYGGRMAEAFF. The CDR3, as DNA: TGTGCCAGCAGATACGGGGGGCGGATGGCTGAAGCTTTCTTT.

This clonotype was seen more than once but under ten times. A much larger clone is a single base away; this may be a read error. The chain links TRBV5-1 to TRBJ2-3, with D perhaps being TRBD1 or TRBD2 (7 bases each). CDR3 length: 14 amino acids. The germline V gene encodes CDR1 SGHRS and CDR2 YFSETQ. V lost 4 bases and J 0 bases, leaving 9 bases between the germline ends. This chain's CDR3 is CASSQGGSTDTQYF. The CDR3 DNA reads TGCGCCAGCAGCCAGGGGGGGAGCACAGATACGCAGTATTTT.

This clonotype was seen ten or more times. The J gene is TRBJ1-2, the V gene TRBV7-2; weak D call: TRBD1 (6 bases). Germline V gives CDR1 SGHTA, CDR2 FQGNSA. The CDR3 is 15 amino acids. Trimming left V 4 bases short and J 5 bases short, with 17 bases between. The CDR3, as DNA: TGTGCCAGCAGCTCTCTACAGGGCCGGGGGTATGGCTACACCTTC. Protein sequence: CASSSLQGRGYGYTF.

This clonotype was detected many times. The gene calls are TRBV7-2 and TRBJ2-2, with D possibly being TRBD1 or TRBD2 (5 bases each). Germline CDR1 SGHTA, CDR2 FQGNSA. This CDR3 spans 18 amino acids. V lost 0 bases to trimming and J lost 6 bases, with 20 bases between them. The chain's CDR3 is CASSLALSGAEGAGELFF. Written as DNA, the CDR3 is TGTGCCAGCAGCTTAGCCTTATCCGGGGCAGAAGGTGCCGGGGAGCTGTTTTTT.